These 4 T cell receptor beta chains came from one sample sequenced in a study of memory CD4+ T cells and cytomegalovirus serostatus. Single viable CD3+CD4+CD8-CD45RO+ cells were sorted as the memory CD4+ T cells. The repertoire was sequenced with immunoSEQ multiplex PCR; TCRdb's copy has only in-frame clones and lacks some. The sample holds about 73,000 clones, roughly three quarters seen once. Sequencing input: memory CD4+ T cells from blood. The receptor source for this set is an adult in good health and CMV-seropositive.

The V gene is TRBV14, the J gene TRBJ1-1; no reliable D call. Germline CDR1 is SGHDN and CDR2 is FVKESK. Trimming pared 4 bases from V and 2 bases from J, leaving 14 bases between. The length of the CDR3 is 15 residues. CDR3 protein: CASSLNSGINTEAFF. The DNA for the CDR3 is TGTGCCAGCAGCCTAAATTCCGGGATCAACACTGAAGCTTTCTTT.

The chain combines TRBV2 with TRBJ1-5; 8 bases agree with TRBD1. The length of the CDR3 is 14 residues. V lost 8 bases and J lost 3; bases outside the gene matches: 6. Germline CDR1 and CDR2: SNHLY and FYNNEI. Here the CDR3 reads CASDMTGDNQPQHF. The CDR3 nucleotides are TGTGCCAGCGACATGACAGGGGACAATCAGCCCCAGCATTTT.

The V and J genes are TRBV30 and TRBJ2-7, with 9 bases aligning to TRBD1. The CDR3 is 18 residues long. V trimming: 2 bases; J trimming: 5 bases; junction bases outside the gene matches: 19. The germline CDR1 and CDR2 sequences are GTSNPN and SVGIG (reference sequence). CDR3: CAWSTPGTGSGPWNEQYV. In nucleotides, the CDR3 is TGTGCCTGGAGTACCCCCGGGACAGGGTCGGGGCCCTGGAACGAGCAGTACGTC.

CDR3 in DNA: TGTGCCAGCAGTGACTCGGGGGCAGGGGGCAACTATGGCTACACCTTC. It codes for CASSDSGAGGNYGYTF. V usage is TRBV6-4 and J usage is TRBJ1-2, with TRBD1 matching over 8 bases. The germline CDR1 and CDR2 sequences are MRHNA and SNTAGT. The CDR3 totals 16 residues. V lost 0 bases and J lost 2; bases outside the gene matches: 5.